The 21 T cell receptor beta chains given below trace back to one sample, sequenced in a study of cytomegalovirus exposure and HLA in healthy donors. The PCR used 60 Vbeta and 13 Jbeta primers. Method: immunoSEQ multiplex PCR; TCRdb's copy keeps in-frame clones and lacks some. Recorded for this sample: roughly 100,000 clones. Sequenced sample: PBMCs. The receptors come from a man aged 50 to 60 in good health and CMV-seropositive.

The chain combines TRBV4-1 with TRBJ2-1; maybe TRBD1 (5 bases). The V end was cut by 1 base, the J end by 4 bases, with 14 bases between. Germline assignment: CDR1 MGHRA and CDR2 YSYEKL. The CDR3 is 16 residues long. The CDR3 DNA reads TGCGCCAGCAGCCAAGGAACAGGTCTCCCTTACAATGAGCAGTTCTTC. It translates to CASSQGTGLPYNEQFF.

The chain couples TRBV11-3 to TRBJ2-6, with 11 bases that match TRBD1. Looked up from germline, CDR1 is SGHNT and CDR2 is YENEEA. The trim removed 5 bases at V and 2 bases at J, leaving 5 bases unmatched. The CDR3 runs to 17 residues. The CDR3 here is CASSTPGQGAGANVLTF. DNA of the CDR3: TGTGCCAGCAGCACCCCGGGACAGGGGGCTGGGGCCAACGTCCTGACTTTC.

The chain uses TRBV29-1 and TRBJ2-1; 13 nucleotides line up with TRBD2. The germline gives CDR1 SQVTM, CDR2 ANQGSEA. This CDR3 comprises 13 residues. The J segment lost 15 bases and the V segment lost 3 bases, leaving 8 bases of the junction unmatched. The chain's CDR3 is CSVDQLAGGPRFF. CDR3 DNA sequence: TGCAGCGTTGACCAACTAGCGGGAGGGCCCAGGTTCTTC.

The genes are TRBV4-3 and TRBJ2-5; D is possibly TRBD2 (6 bases). Germline assignment: CDR1 LGHNA and CDR2 YSLEER. The germline V and J ends were trimmed by 0 bases and 3 bases, with 8 bases remaining between them. CDR3 length equals 14 residues. CDR3 DNA sequence: TGCGCCAGCAGCCAAGACGCTAGCGAAGAGACCCAGTACTTC. Residues: CASSQDASEETQYF.

The chain joins TRBV10-3 to TRBJ2-3; D perhaps matches TRBD1 (5 bases). CDR3 length equals 13 residues. Trimming took 4 bases from V and 6 from J, leaving 11 bases between them. CDR1 and CDR2 from the germline V gene are ENHRY and SYGVKD. CDR3 DNA sequence: TGTGCCATCAGTGGACCCCAGGGCGATACGCAGTATTTT. Encoded protein: CAISGPQGDTQYF.

V and J are TRBV11-2 and TRBJ2-5; possible D gene TRBD2, 5 bases. Trimming shortened V by 5 bases and J by 1 base, and 14 bases separated the two germline ends. Germline V lookup: CDR1 SGHAT, CDR2 FQNNGV. The CDR3 consists of 15 residues. The DNA for the CDR3 is TGTGCCAGCAGCCTCCCCCTCGGGATCCAAGAGACCCAGTACTTC. Its protein is CASSLPLGIQETQYF.

This chain links TRBV4-1 with TRBJ1-5; the D is unclear. V lost 0 bases and J lost 1, with 13 bases in between. The CDR3 has 17 amino acids. Per the germline V gene, CDR1 is MGHRA and CDR2 is YSYEKL. The CDR3 loop is CASSQEEGPVSNQPQHF. The CDR3 nucleotides are TGCGCCAGCAGCCAAGAGGAGGGCCCGGTGAGCAATCAGCCCCAGCATTTT.

The chain is built from TRBV6-1 and TRBJ2-7; D is possibly TRBD2 (6 bases). The ends were cut back, 3 bases at V and 9 bases at J, with 12 bases in the middle. The CDR3 totals 12 residues. Germline values: CDR1 MNHNS, CDR2 SASEGT. CDR3 residues: CASSEGPGGQYF. The CDR3 DNA follows: TGTGCCAGCAGTGAGGGCCCCGGGGGGCAGTACTTC.

V usage is TRBV4-2 and J usage is TRBJ1-2, with 11 bases lining up with TRBD1. Germline V CDR1 and CDR2: LGHNA, YNFKEQ. Losses at the gene ends were 4 bases for V and 5 bases for J; bases not matched to a gene: 6. The CDR3 extends over 15 amino acids. The CDR3, as DNA: TGTGCCAGCAGCCTCAGCGGGGACAGGGGGTATGGCTACACCTTC. Translating gives CASSLSGDRGYGYTF.

The chain recombines TRBV27 with TRBJ1-1, with 7 bases matching TRBD1. The CDR3 loop spans 15 amino acids. Per the germline V gene, CDR1 is MNHEY and CDR2 is SMNVEV (reference sequence). The V segment lost 0 bases and the J segment 7 bases; nucleotides outside the gene matches: 8. CDR3 amino acids: CASSLSPDRDHEAFF. The CDR3 DNA sequence: TGTGCCAGCAGTTTATCCCCCGACAGGGACCATGAAGCTTTCTTT.

The genes are TRBV18 and TRBJ1-2; D is undetermined. The germline CDR1 and CDR2 sequences are KGHSH and LQKENI. This CDR3 has 14 amino acids. The germline V and J ends were trimmed by 2 bases and 3 bases, with 10 bases remaining between them. The CDR3 loop is CASSPGQRYYGYTF. The DNA for the CDR3 is TGTGCCAGCTCACCAGGGCAGAGATACTATGGCTACACCTTC.

In regard to this clone: A read error may account for a junction end that differs from germline. This chain connects TRBV7-7 to TRBJ2-5, with 9 bases aligning to TRBD1. The germline CDR1 and CDR2 sequences are SSHAT and FNYEAQ (reference sequence). The CDR3 is made up of 14 amino acids. The CDR3 coding sequence is TGTGCTAGCAGCACTGGACAGGGGAAAGAGACCCAGTACTTC. It codes for CASSTGQGKETQYF.

The V and J genes are TRBV9 and TRBJ2-3, with 7 nucleotides matching TRBD2. V gave up 4 bases and J gave up 0 bases; unmatched junction bases: 5. Germline V gene sequence: CDR1 SGDLS, CDR2 YYNGEE. This CDR3 is 15 amino acids long. CDR3 DNA: TGTGCCAGCAGCCCCAAGCGGGGTAGCACAGATACGCAGTATTTT. It specifies CASSPKRGSTDTQYF.

The chain has TRBV18 and TRBJ2-7, with unresolved D. CDR1 and CDR2 from the germline V gene are KGHSH and LQKENI. This CDR3 is built from 13 residues. Trimming shortened V by 4 bases and J by 2 bases, and 9 bases separated the two germline ends. This chain's CDR3 is CASSQETAYEQYF. For the CDR3, the DNA is TGTGCCAGCTCACAGGAGACTGCCTACGAGCAGTACTTC.

The chain combines TRBV6-5 with TRBJ2-7; TRBD2 aligns across 9 bases. Germline V CDR1 and CDR2: MNHEY, SVGAGI. The ends lost 4 bases at V and 0 bases at J; junction bases unmatched: 7. The CDR3 loop spans 16 amino acids. In nucleotides, the CDR3 is TGTGCCAGCAGTTTCGAGCGGGAGGCCAGCTCCTACGAGCAGTACTTC. It translates to CASSFEREASSYEQYF.

The V and J genes are TRBV19 and TRBJ2-7, with 7 nucleotides matching TRBD1. In germline, CDR1 is LNHDA, CDR2 SQIVND (reference sequence). CDR3 length: 15 residues. J gave up 1 base and V 3 bases, and 6 bases lay outside the gene matches. CDR3 region: CASSIFGTESYEQYF. CDR3 in DNA: TGTGCCAGTAGTATTTTCGGGACAGAGTCCTACGAGCAGTACTTC.

This chain joins TRBV30 and TRBJ1-3; D possibly corresponds to TRBD1 (5 bases). CDR3 size: 15 residues. CDR1 is GTSNPN, CDR2 SVGIG, per germline (reference sequence). V lost 0 bases, J lost 9 bases, and 18 bases lay in between. CDR3 DNA: TGTGCCTGGAGTGTACGCGGCAGCCAGGGTAGCACCATATATTTT. This sequence encodes CAWSVRGSQGSTIYF.

The chain links TRBV27 to TRBJ2-2; TRBD2 aligns across 10 bases. Germline V lookup: CDR1 MNHEY, CDR2 SMNVEV (reference sequence). The V segment lost 7 bases and the J segment 6 bases; nucleotides outside the gene matches: 2. CDR3 length: 13 amino acids. Here the CDR3 DNA reads TGTGCCAGCAAGCGGGAGGGGGCCGGGGAGCTGTTTTTT. It specifies CASKREGAGELFF.

This chain joins TRBV11-3 and TRBJ2-1; possibly TRBD1 for D (6 bases). The V and J ends lost 4 bases and 2 bases respectively, with 12 bases between them. The CDR3 is 15 amino acids. Germline V gene data show CDR1 as SGHNT and CDR2 as YENEEA. In DNA, the CDR3 is TGTGCCAGCAGCTATCGGGACACCGCCTACAATGAGCAGTTCTTC. It encodes CASSYRDTAYNEQFF.

The chain joins TRBV6-5 to TRBJ2-2, with a weak D call TRBD2 (5 bases). Trimming pared 6 bases from V and 4 bases from J, leaving 15 bases between. Germline CDR1 and CDR2: MNHEY and SVGAGI. The CDR3 covers 15 residues. The chain's CDR3 is CASSGGLRRTGELFF. Here the CDR3 DNA reads TGTGCCAGCAGCGGCGGGCTAAGGCGCACCGGGGAGCTGTTTTTT.

The chain uses TRBV25-1 and TRBJ1-2; D is undetermined. Germline CDR1 MGHDK, CDR2 SYGVNS. CDR3 length: 14 amino acids. V lost 4 bases, J lost 4 bases, and 13 bases lay in between. The CDR3 bases are TGTGCCAGCAGTGGGGCCGACACCGCCTATGGCTACACCTTC. It translates to CASSGADTAYGYTF.